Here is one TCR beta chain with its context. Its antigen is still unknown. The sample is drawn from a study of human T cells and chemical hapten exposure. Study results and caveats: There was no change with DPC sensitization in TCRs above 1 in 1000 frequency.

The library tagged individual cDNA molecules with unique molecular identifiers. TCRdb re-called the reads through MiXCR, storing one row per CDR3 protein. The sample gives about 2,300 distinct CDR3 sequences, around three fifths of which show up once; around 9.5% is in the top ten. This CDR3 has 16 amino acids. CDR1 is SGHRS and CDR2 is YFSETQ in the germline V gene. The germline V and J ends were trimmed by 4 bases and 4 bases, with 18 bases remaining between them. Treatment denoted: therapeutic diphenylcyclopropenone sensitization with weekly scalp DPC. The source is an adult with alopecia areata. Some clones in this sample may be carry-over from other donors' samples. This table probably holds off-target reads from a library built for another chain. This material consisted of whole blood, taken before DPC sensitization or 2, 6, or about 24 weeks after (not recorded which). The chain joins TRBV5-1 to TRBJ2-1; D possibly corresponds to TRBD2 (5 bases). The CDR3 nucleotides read TGCGCCAGCAGCCCAGCCCTCGGGAAGCCATACAATGAGCAGTTCTTC. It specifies CASSPALGKPYNEQFF. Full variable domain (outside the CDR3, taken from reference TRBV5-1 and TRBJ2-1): KAGVTQTPRYLIKTRGQQVTLSCSPISGHRSVSWYQQTPGQGLQFLFEYFSETQRNKGNFPGRFSGRQFSNSRSEMNVSTLELGDSALYLCASSPALGKPYNEQFFGPGTRLTVL.